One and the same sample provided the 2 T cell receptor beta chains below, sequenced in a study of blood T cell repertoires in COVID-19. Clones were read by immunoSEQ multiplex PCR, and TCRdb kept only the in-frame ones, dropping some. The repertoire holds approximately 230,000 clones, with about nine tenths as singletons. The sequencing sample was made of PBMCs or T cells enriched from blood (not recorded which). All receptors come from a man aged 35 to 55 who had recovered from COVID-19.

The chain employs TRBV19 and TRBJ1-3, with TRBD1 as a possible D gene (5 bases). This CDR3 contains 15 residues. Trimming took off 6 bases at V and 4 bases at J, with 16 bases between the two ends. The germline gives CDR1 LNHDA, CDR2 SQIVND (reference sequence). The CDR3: CASSRRGGEGNTIYF. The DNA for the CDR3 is TGTGCCAGTAGCCGCCGCGGGGGTGAAGGAAACACCATATATTTT.

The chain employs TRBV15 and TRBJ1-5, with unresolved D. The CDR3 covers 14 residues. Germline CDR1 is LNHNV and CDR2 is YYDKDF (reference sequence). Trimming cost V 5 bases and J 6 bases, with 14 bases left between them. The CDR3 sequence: CATSHLRGPQPQHF. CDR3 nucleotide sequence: TGTGCCACCAGCCACCTTCGCGGGCCTCAGCCCCAGCATTTT.